The next 23 T cell receptor beta chains were all read from a single sample in a study of T cells after posttransplantation cyclophosphamide. TCRdb's copy holds only in-frame clones and misses some; the assay was immunoSEQ multiplex PCR. The sample has about 37,000 clones, none seen only once. The sequenced sample consisted of PBMCs. The origin of the receptors is a man in his thirties or forties in good health and a related stem cell transplant donor.

This clone was seen ten or more times. The gene calls are TRBV2 and TRBJ1-4; 7 bases map to TRBD1. Germline assignment: CDR1 SNHLY and CDR2 FYNNEI. The CDR3 has 14 residues. Trimming took 3 bases from V and 3 from J; bases not matched to a gene: 1. For the CDR3, the DNA is TGTGCCAGCAGTGAGGGACAGTCTAATGAAAAACTGTTTTTT. Translated, it gives CASSEGQSNEKLFF.

At least ten counts were recorded for this clone. This chain links TRBV7-2 with TRBJ1-2; 7 bases align to TRBD1. V was pared by 5 bases and J by 7 bases, with 7 bases of the junction left unmatched. The germline gives CDR1 SGHTA, CDR2 FQGNSA. The CDR3 extends over 13 amino acids. CDR3 loop: CASSPRAGGGYTF. CDR3 coding DNA: TGTGCCAGCAGCCCCCGTGCAGGGGGTGGCTACACCTTC.

In this sample, this clone turned up many times. The chain combines TRBV6-2 or TRBV6-3 with TRBJ1-1, with D possibly TRBD1 on 5 matching bases. Trimming stripped 4 bases from V and 1 base from J, with 16 bases between. The CDR3 is 16 residues long. From germline, CDR1 is MNHEY and CDR2 SVGEGT. CDR3 sequence (DNA): TGTGCCAGCAGTTTCCTTAGGGGCGCTCCGAACACTGAAGCTTTCTTT. This sequence encodes CASSFLRGAPNTEAFF.

This clone was counted many times. This rearrangement joins TRBV5-5 to TRBJ1-6; no firm D call. The germline V gene has CDR1 SGHKS and CDR2 YYEKEE (reference sequence). There are 12 residues in the CDR3. V was cut by 4 bases and J by 8 bases, with 7 bases left in between. This CDR3 reads CASSLFDSPLHF. The CDR3 coding sequence is TGTGCCAGCAGCCTATTCGATTCACCCCTCCACTTT.

The table lists this clone with many counts. The CDR3 DNA reads TGTGCCACCAGTGATTCATCCGGGACAGGGCCCATCCACGAGCAGTACTTC. As protein: CATSDSSGTGPIHEQYF. The rearrangement links TRBV24-1 to TRBJ2-7; 9 bases are a match to TRBD1. V lost 2 bases and J lost 5; bases outside the gene matches: 12. The CDR3 has 17 residues. The germline CDR1 and CDR2 sequences are KGHDR and SFDVKD.

This clone was seen many times. The chain uses TRBV6-5 and TRBJ2-1; the match to TRBD1 covers 9 bases. With V trimmed by 6 bases and J by 6 bases, 9 bases remained unmatched. CDR1 and CDR2 (germline): MNHEY, SVGAGI. This CDR3 comprises 15 residues. CDR3 region: CASRNSGTGLNEQFF. CDR3 sequence (DNA): TGTGCCAGCAGAAATTCCGGGACAGGGCTCAATGAGCAGTTCTTC.

The chain is built from TRBV28 and TRBJ2-5; a weak D match, TRBD1 (6 bases). V was shortened by 4 bases and J by 2 bases, with 17 bases between the two germline ends. The CDR3 contains 16 residues. Germline CDR1 is MDHEN and CDR2 is SYDVKM. In nucleotides, the CDR3 is TGTGCCAGCAGTTCACCTAGACAGGACAATCAAGAGACCCAGTACTTC. Protein: CASSSPRQDNQETQYF.

This clone appeared a few times. The chain joins TRBV19 to TRBJ1-5, with 7 bases identical to TRBD1. The CDR3 is 17 amino acids. J was trimmed by 0 bases and V by 7 bases; bases with no gene match: 12. Looked up from germline, CDR1 is LNHDA and CDR2 is SQIVND (reference sequence). This chain's CDR3 is CASTRDRLSHSNQPQHF. CDR3 coding DNA: TGTGCCAGTACCCGGGACAGACTATCCCATAGCAATCAGCCCCAGCATTTT.

This clone was counted many times. The chain combines TRBV7-9 with TRBJ1-4; the D is unclear. The V gene lost 8 bases and the J gene lost 8 bases, with 12 bases spanning the gap. CDR3 length: 12 residues. The germline V gene encodes CDR1 SEHNR and CDR2 FQNEAQ (reference sequence). Here the CDR3 reads CASGTRGEKLFF. CDR3 coding DNA: TGTGCCAGCGGTACAAGAGGGGAAAAACTGTTTTTT.

This clone was observed at least ten times. The chain has TRBV7-9 and TRBJ2-1, with 7 bases matching TRBD1. Germline assignment: CDR1 SEHNR and CDR2 FQNEAQ (reference sequence). The CDR3 runs 15 residues. V trimming: 5 bases; J trimming: 5 bases; junction bases outside the gene matches: 9. Written as DNA, the CDR3 is TGTGCCAGCAGCCTACGGTTGACAGGGAACAATGAGCAGTTCTTC. Amino acid sequence: CASSLRLTGNNEQFF. Using reference TRBV7-9 and TRBJ2-1 for the parts outside the CDR3, the full variable domain is DTGVSQNPRHKITKRGQNVTFRCDPISEHNRLYWYRQTLGQGPEFLTYFQNEAQLEKSRLLSDRFSAERPKGSFSTLEIQRTEQGDSAMYLCASSLRLTGNNEQFFGPGTRLTVL.

Many counts were recorded for this clone. CDR3 nucleotide sequence: TGTGCCAGCAGCGTTTCAGGGGAGCAGTACTTC. Its translation is CASSVSGEQYF. The V gene is TRBV11-2, the J gene TRBJ2-7; D is perhaps TRBD1 (5 bases). Germline-derived CDR1 and CDR2 are SGHAT and FQNNGV. The germline V and J ends were trimmed by 5 bases and 7 bases, with 9 bases remaining between them. The CDR3 length is 11 residues. Complete variable domain (other parts from reference TRBV11-2 and TRBJ2-7): EAGVAQSPRYKIIEKRQSVAFWCNPISGHATLYWYQQILGQGPKLLIQFQNNGVVDDSQLPKDRFSAERLKGVDSTLKIQPAKLEDSAVYLCASSVSGEQYFGPGTRLTVT.

The table lists this clone with many counts. This chain connects TRBV19 to TRBJ2-3; TRBD2 matches 13 bases. The germline V gene has CDR1 LNHDA and CDR2 SQIVND (reference sequence). V shed 4 bases, J shed 5 bases, and the junction held 9 bases outside the gene matches. CDR3 length: 17 amino acids. The CDR3 bases are TGTGCCAGTAGTACCGGACTAGCGGGGGACCTGCGAGATACGCAGTATTTT. Translation gives CASSTGLAGDLRDTQYF.

This clone was observed many times. This sequence joins TRBV5-6 and TRBJ2-7; D not resolved. Germline V CDR1 and CDR2: SGHDT, YYEEEE. The CDR3 length is 12 residues. V lost 4 bases, J lost 3 bases, and 8 bases lay in between. CDR3 nucleotide sequence: TGTGCCAGCAGCCTCCTCGGCTACGAGCAGTACTTC. Translating gives CASSLLGYEQYF. Complete variable domain (other parts from reference TRBV5-6 and TRBJ2-7): DAGVTQSPTHLIKTRGQQVTLRCSPKSGHDTVSWYQQALGQGPQFIFQYYEEEERQRGNFPDRFSGHQFPNYSSELNVNALLLGDSALYLCASSLLGYEQYFGPGTRLTVT.

This clone was seen at least ten times. The V and J genes are TRBV28 and TRBJ2-2; tentative D call: TRBD2 (5 bases). The germline gives CDR1 MDHEN, CDR2 SYDVKM. The CDR3 is made up of 14 amino acids. Trimming took off 7 bases at V and 2 bases at J, with 11 bases between the two ends. The CDR3 bases are TGTGCCAGCATACGTGGACTTAACACCGGGGAGCTGTTTTTT. This translates into CASIRGLNTGELFF.

This clone was observed many times. J is TRBJ2-1 and V is TRBV7-9, with 14 bases identical to TRBD2. Per germline, CDR1 SEHNR and CDR2 FQNEAQ (reference sequence). This CDR3 is 19 amino acids long. V lost 5 bases to trimming and J lost 1 base; unmatched junction nucleotides: 10. The CDR3 bases are TGTGCCAGCAGCCCAAGACTAGCGGGGGGGCAAAGGTCCTACAATGAGCAGTTCTTC. Amino acid sequence: CASSPRLAGGQRSYNEQFF.

This clone was counted many times. The chain is built from TRBV12-3 or TRBV12-4 and TRBJ2-7; a weak D match, TRBD2 (7 bases). The V and J ends lost 3 bases and 7 bases respectively, with 16 bases between them. The length of the CDR3 is 14 residues. The CDR3 protein is CASSLKGGFSEQYF. DNA of the CDR3: TGTGCCAGCAGTTTGAAGGGGGGGTTCTCGGAGCAGTACTTC.

The table lists this clone with a few counts. J is TRBJ2-2 and V is TRBV5-1; no clear D. Trimming removed 0 bases from V and 0 bases from J, with 9 bases in between. CDR3 size: 16 residues. The germline V gene encodes CDR1 SGHRS and CDR2 YFSETQ. CDR3 residues: CASSLVGPTNTGELFF. CDR3 coding DNA: TGCGCCAGCAGCTTGGTGGGCCCGACGAACACCGGGGAGCTGTTTTTT.

This clone was counted ten times or more. The rearrangement links TRBV6-2 or TRBV6-3 to TRBJ2-2; 10 bases are a match to TRBD2. Germline trimming cut 5 bases from V and 3 bases from J; bases unmatched to any gene: 3. This CDR3 comprises 15 residues. The germline gives CDR1 MNHEY, CDR2 SVGEGT. The CDR3 region is CASSHGTSDTGELFF. The CDR3 DNA is TGTGCCAGCAGTCACGGGACTAGCGACACCGGGGAGCTGTTTTTT.

At least ten counts were recorded for this clone. The J gene is TRBJ1-5, the V gene TRBV4-3; a weak D match, TRBD1 (5 bases). Germline lookup yields CDR1 LGHNA and CDR2 YSLEER. Trimming removed 4 bases at V and 6 bases at J, with 13 bases between. This CDR3 has 14 residues. The DNA of the CDR3 is TGCGCCAGCAGCCTCGACCGAGGGGCTCAGCCCCAGCATTTT. This encodes CASSLDRGAQPQHF.

This clone was seen ten or more times. V is TRBV7-3 and J is TRBJ2-6, with D possibly being TRBD2 (6 bases). Per germline, CDR1 SGHTA and CDR2 FQGTGA. There are 17 residues in the CDR3. Trimming took 1 base from V and 0 from J, leaving 10 bases between them. The CDR3 spells CASSLKSAGSGANVLTF. The CDR3 DNA follows: TGTGCCAGCAGCTTAAAGTCAGCGGGCTCTGGGGCCAACGTCCTGACTTTC.

The table lists this clone with many counts. The chain links TRBV12-3 or TRBV12-4 to TRBJ1-1; D unresolved. This CDR3 region has 13 residues. The germline V and J ends were trimmed by 7 bases and 1 base, with 10 bases remaining between them. The CDR3 nucleotides read TGTGCCAGCACCCCAACACCGAACACTGAAGCTTTCTTT. It translates to CASTPTPNTEAFF.

This clone was recorded many times. This chain uses TRBV6-2 or TRBV6-3 with TRBJ2-3, with 9 bases that match TRBD1. V was pared by 5 bases and J by 4 bases, with 7 bases of the junction left unmatched. The CDR3 spans 15 residues. Germline-derived CDR1 and CDR2 are MNHEY and SVGEGT. CDR3 nucleotides: TGTGCCAGCAGTCCCGGGACAGGGAGTTCAGATACGCAGTATTTT. Amino acid sequence: CASSPGTGSSDTQYF.

This clone was observed many times. The chain employs TRBV4-1 and TRBJ1-5; tentatively, D is TRBD1 (5 bases). Germline assignment: CDR1 MGHRA and CDR2 YSYEKL. The V gene lost 1 base and the J gene lost 0 bases, with 10 bases spanning the gap. The CDR3 length is 16 residues. The DNA of the CDR3 is TGCGCCAGCAGCCAAGGAAGGGGTTATAGCAATCAGCCCCAGCATTTT. Translated, it gives CASSQGRGYSNQPQHF.